The 23 T cell receptor beta chains in this list originate from one sample, sequenced in a study of regulatory T cells in long-lasting Graves disease. Through Arm-PCR of CDR3 regions and iRepertoire HTBI primers, TCR beta libraries were built. Using its own MiXCR run on the multiplex PCR reads, TCRdb lists one record per CDR3 protein. The repertoire holds 300,000 to 400,000 distinct CDR3 sequences, with approximately 16% as singletons. Time point reported: newly diagnosed GD, antithyroid drugs for less than 3 months. The TCR library was made from RNA extracted from PBMCs. These data are also associated with another study on T cells in Graves' hyperthyroidism and ophthalmopathy.

Sequenced here: peripheral blood mononuclear cells (PBMCs), sampled at new diagnosis, from a patient treated with antithyroid drugs. The receptors stem from a man aged 35-49 years with Graves disease.

This clonotype has a count of ten or more. J is TRBJ2-5 and V is TRBV2; D gene ambiguous. Germline CDR1 and CDR2: SNHLY and FYNNEI. Trimming left V 5 bases short and J 1 base short, with 8 bases between. This CDR3 has 13 residues. CDR3 bases: TGTGCCAGCAGTCGGTCCTTCCAAGAGACCCAGTACTTC. This gives the protein CASSRSFQETQYF.

A note on this clonotype: With a much larger clone just one base away, this may be a read error. The V gene is TRBV4-3, the J gene TRBJ2-3; maybe TRBD2 (6 bases). Germline V gene data show CDR1 as LGHNA and CDR2 as YSLEER. V was trimmed by 8 bases and J by 2 bases, leaving 26 bases between them. The CDR3 runs 18 residues. This chain's CDR3 is CASGPSSLGGEFTDTQYF. As DNA, the CDR3 is TGCGCCAGCGGCCCCTCTTCGCTAGGCGGGGAATTCACAGATACGCAGTATTTT.

This clonotype was seen only once. The CDR3 loop is CASTKGAQGKAFF. CDR3 bases: TGTGCCAGCACCAAGGGGGCCCAAGGTAAAGCTTTCTTT. This sequence joins TRBV2 and TRBJ1-1; TRBD1 agrees at 7 bases. The germline gives CDR1 SNHLY, CDR2 FYNNEI. V dropped 7 bases and J dropped 9; count of bases not matched to a gene: 11. The CDR3 loop spans 13 amino acids.

This clonotype was counted at least ten times. The chain recombines TRBV9 with TRBJ2-7; the match to TRBD1 covers 7 bases. Germline CDR1 reads SGDLS; CDR2 reads YYNGEE. This CDR3 is 13 amino acids long. The V segment lost 2 bases and the J segment 1 base; nucleotides outside the gene matches: 0. The CDR3 DNA reads TGTGCCAGCAGCGTGGGACAGTCCTACGAGCAGTACTTC. Protein sequence: CASSVGQSYEQYF.

This clonotype appeared many times. This CDR3 reads CASSTGHAADTQYF. For the CDR3, the DNA is TGTGCCAGCAGCACTGGACACGCTGCTGATACGCAGTATTTT. The chain couples TRBV7-2 to TRBJ2-3; possibly TRBD1 for D (5 bases). The V and J ends lost 5 bases and 6 bases respectively, with 15 bases between them. Germline values: CDR1 SGHTA, CDR2 FQGNSA. The CDR3 loop spans 14 amino acids.

This clonotype has only a few counts. CDR3 sequence (DNA): TGTGCCGGATTAACAGGGGCTGGGCAGCCCCAGCATTTT. Protein product: CAGLTGAGQPQHF. The rearrangement joins TRBV28 to TRBJ1-5; TRBD1 matches 7 bases. The junction had 11 bases not matched to a gene; V was cut back by 11 bases and J by 7 bases. Germline-derived CDR1 and CDR2 are MDHEN and SYDVKM. The CDR3 covers 13 residues.

Many counts were recorded for this clonotype. The chain has TRBV2 and TRBJ2-3; 8 bases agree with TRBD1. Looked up from germline, CDR1 is SNHLY and CDR2 is FYNNEI. CDR3 length equals 14 residues. Trimming took 4 bases from V and 2 from J; bases not matched to a gene: 2. The CDR3 sequence: CASSVGQVTDTQYF. For the CDR3, the DNA is TGTGCCAGCAGTGTGGGACAGGTCACAGATACGCAGTATTTT.

This clonotype came up a few times. The chain has TRBV5-8 and TRBJ2-3, with 7 bases fitting TRBD1. V trimming: 4 bases; J trimming: 0 bases; junction bases outside the gene matches: 8. Germline V CDR1 and CDR2: SGHTS, YDEGEE. The CDR3 spans 16 residues. CDR3 nucleotides: TGTGCCAGCAGCATAGGGACAGTTCGGAGCACAGATACGCAGTATTTT. Translated: CASSIGTVRSTDTQYF.

This clonotype occurred a few times. This chain uses TRBV9 with TRBJ2-5; TRBD2 aligns across 11 bases. The germline gives CDR1 SGDLS, CDR2 YYNGEE. This CDR3 spans 17 amino acids. Trimming removed 3 bases from V and 7 bases from J; junction bases left unmatched: 14. CDR3: CASSANPTSGGWGTQYF. The CDR3 bases are TGTGCCAGCAGCGCCAATCCTACTAGCGGGGGCTGGGGGACCCAGTACTTC.

This clonotype showed up many times. The genes are TRBV7-3 and TRBJ2-5; D may be TRBD1 (6 bases). The CDR3 runs to 17 residues. CDR1 and CDR2 from the germline V gene are SGHTA and FQGTGA. Between the trimmed V and J ends, which lost 2 bases and 5 bases, there was a span of 21 bases. The CDR3 sequence: CASSLGRTGTLVETQYF. In DNA form, the CDR3 reads TGTGCCAGCAGCTTAGGGAGAACCGGGACACTTGTGGAGACCCAGTACTTC.

This clonotype was seen ten or more times. This CDR3 reads CASRSYRQGVTGELFF. The CDR3 DNA is TGTGCCAGCCGCTCTTATCGACAGGGGGTCACCGGGGAGCTGTTTTTT. J is TRBJ2-2 and V is TRBV27, with 9 bases aligning to TRBD1. The trim removed 8 bases at V and 4 bases at J, leaving 11 bases unmatched. The germline V gene has CDR1 MNHEY and CDR2 SMNVEV (reference sequence). This CDR3 is 16 amino acids long.

The chain uses TRBV30 and TRBJ2-5, with D perhaps assigned TRBD1 or TRBD2 (6 bases each). The CDR3 runs to 15 residues. V lost 5 bases to trimming and J lost 5 bases, with 21 bases between them. The V gene's germline CDR1 is GTSNPN and CDR2 SVGIG (reference sequence). Here the CDR3 reads CAWGIIGGRGETQYF. The CDR3 bases are TGTGCCTGGGGGATAATTGGGGGGCGCGGGGAGACCCAGTACTTC. The full variable domain, in which reference TRBV30 and TRBJ2-5 provide the parts outside the CDR3, is SQTIHQWPATLVQPVGSPLSLECTVEGTSNPNLYWYRQAAGRGLQLLFYSVGIGQISSEVPQNLSASRPQDRQFILSSKKLLLSDSGFYLCAWGIIGGRGETQYFGPGTRLLVL.

Ten or more counts support this clonotype. The chain's CDR3 is CSALHTGKSSYEQYF. The DNA for the CDR3 is TGCAGTGCGCTCCATACAGGAAAGAGCTCCTACGAGCAGTACTTC. The J gene is TRBJ2-7, the V gene TRBV20-1; D is perhaps TRBD1 (5 bases). The CDR3 sequence is 15 residues long. V was cut by 6 bases and J by 0 bases, with 18 bases left in between. CDR1 is DFQATT, CDR2 SNEGSKA, per germline (reference sequence).

V usage is TRBV9 and J usage is TRBJ1-3; tentative D call: TRBD1 (5 bases). This CDR3 is built from 19 residues. Per germline, CDR1 SGDLS and CDR2 YYNGEE. The V gene lost 0 bases and the J gene lost 0 bases, with 19 bases spanning the gap. For the CDR3, the DNA is TGTGCCAGCAGCGTAGGCCCCGGTGCAGGGATCTCCTCTGGAAACACCATATATTTT. Protein product: CASSVGPGAGISSGNTIYF.

This clonotype was counted only a few times. This chain connects TRBV27 to TRBJ2-6; 7 bases are a match to TRBD1. CDR1 MNHEY and CDR2 SMNVEV come from the germline V gene (reference sequence). The CDR3 is 18 residues long. J gave up 0 bases and V 4 bases, and 9 bases lay outside the gene matches. The CDR3 sequence is CASSYRGQRGSGANVLTF. The DNA for the CDR3 is TGTGCCAGCAGTTATCGGGGACAGCGAGGCTCTGGGGCCAACGTCCTGACTTTC.

The chain employs TRBV12-3 or TRBV12-4 and TRBJ1-4; 10 positions agree with TRBD1. V was clipped by 6 bases and J by 10 bases; unmatched bases: 11. This CDR3 contains 15 residues. The CDR3 region is CASSLRQGAEGKLFF. The CDR3 DNA sequence: TGTGCCAGCAGCTTGAGACAGGGGGCTGAAGGAAAACTGTTTTTT.

This clonotype was detected only a few times. V gene TRBV7-3 combines with J gene TRBJ2-1; 10 bases fit TRBD2. The length of the CDR3 is 16 residues. Looked up from germline, CDR1 is SGHTA and CDR2 is FQGTGA. The V gene end was trimmed by 2 bases and the J gene end by 7 bases; junction bases not matched to a gene: 8. CDR3 nucleotides: TGTGCCAGCAGCTTAGAGAGCGGGGGGGCCGGGAATGAGCAGTTCTTC. This sequence encodes CASSLESGGAGNEQFF.

This clonotype was picked up many times. The chain combines TRBV3-1 with TRBJ2-5, with D unresolved. Trimming shortened V by 0 bases and J by 1 base, and 9 bases separated the two germline ends. In germline, CDR1 is LGHDT, CDR2 YNNKEL (reference sequence). The CDR3 runs 15 residues. In DNA form, the CDR3 reads TGTGCCAGCAGCCAAGAGCGGTACACCCAAGAGACCCAGTACTTC. Translated: CASSQERYTQETQYF.

In its sample, this clonotype was seen many times. The J gene is TRBJ2-5, the V gene TRBV7-3; D uncertain. V lost 5 bases to trimming and J lost 3 bases, with 16 bases between them. Germline CDR1 SGHTA, CDR2 FQGTGA. This CDR3 contains 15 residues. CDR3 region: CASSPTGLPEETQYF. The CDR3 nucleotides are TGTGCCAGCAGCCCCACGGGTCTCCCCGAAGAGACCCAGTACTTC.

This clonotype occurred a few times. This rearrangement joins TRBV12-5 to TRBJ1-2; unclear D gene. Trimming cost V 5 bases and J 5 bases, with 18 bases left between them. The CDR3 covers 15 residues. Germline CDR1 reads LGHNT; CDR2 reads FRNRAP. In DNA form, the CDR3 reads TGTGCTAGTGGTACCTCCCCCCAAGGATTGTATGGCTACACCTTC. Its protein is CASGTSPQGLYGYTF.

This clonotype has a count of ten or more. The chain uses TRBV29-1 and TRBJ2-5; D gene unclear. The germline V gene encodes CDR1 SQVTM and CDR2 ANQGSEA. The V end was cut by 5 bases, the J end by 4 bases, with 11 bases between. The CDR3 extends over 12 amino acids. CDR3: CSVLWQTETQYF. The CDR3 region has the DNA TGCAGCGTTCTTTGGCAGACAGAGACCCAGTACTTC.

The V call is TRBV29-1, the J call TRBJ1-3, with D uncertain. The germline V and J ends were trimmed by 3 bases and 0 bases, with 3 bases remaining between them. The CDR3 covers 12 residues. The V gene's germline CDR1 is SQVTM and CDR2 ANQGSEA. CDR3 region: CSVETSGNTIYF. The CDR3 DNA follows: TGCAGCGTTGAGACCTCTGGAAACACCATATATTTT.

This clonotype was recorded many times. The chain uses TRBV20-1 and TRBJ1-5; the D gene is possibly TRBD1 (6 bases). Germline CDR1 reads DFQATT; CDR2 reads SNEGSKA (reference sequence). V lost 7 bases and J lost 1, with 20 bases in between. The CDR3 consists of 16 residues. This CDR3 reads CSGGSSGQSSNQPQHF. As DNA, the CDR3 is TGCAGTGGGGGTTCGAGCGGACAGTCGAGCAATCAGCCCCAGCATTTT.